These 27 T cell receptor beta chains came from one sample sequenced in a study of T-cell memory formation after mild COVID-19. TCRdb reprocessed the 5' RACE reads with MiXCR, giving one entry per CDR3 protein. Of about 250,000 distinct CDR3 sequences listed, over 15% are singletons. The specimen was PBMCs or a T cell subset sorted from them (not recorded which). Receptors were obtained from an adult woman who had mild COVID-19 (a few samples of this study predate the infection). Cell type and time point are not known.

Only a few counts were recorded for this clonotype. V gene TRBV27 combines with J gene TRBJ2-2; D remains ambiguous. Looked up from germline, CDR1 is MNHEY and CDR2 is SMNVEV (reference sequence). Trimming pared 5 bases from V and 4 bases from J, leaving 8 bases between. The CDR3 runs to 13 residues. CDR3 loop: CASSPIPTGELFF. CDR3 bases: TGTGCCAGCAGTCCTATCCCCACCGGGGAGCTGTTTTTT.

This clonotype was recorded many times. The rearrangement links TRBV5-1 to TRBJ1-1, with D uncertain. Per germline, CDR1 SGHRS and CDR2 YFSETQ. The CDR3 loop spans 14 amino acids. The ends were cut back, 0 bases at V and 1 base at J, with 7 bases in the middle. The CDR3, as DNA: TGCGCCAGCAGCTTGGGGCAGGCGAACACTGAAGCTTTCTTT. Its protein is CASSLGQANTEAFF.

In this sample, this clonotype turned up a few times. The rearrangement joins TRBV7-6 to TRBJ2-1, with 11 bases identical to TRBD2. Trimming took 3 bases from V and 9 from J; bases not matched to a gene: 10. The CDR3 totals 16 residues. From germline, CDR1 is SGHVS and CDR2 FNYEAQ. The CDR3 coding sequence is TGTGCCAGCAGCTTGGACACTAGCGGGAGCCGAGGTGAGCAGTTCTTC. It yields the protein CASSLDTSGSRGEQFF.

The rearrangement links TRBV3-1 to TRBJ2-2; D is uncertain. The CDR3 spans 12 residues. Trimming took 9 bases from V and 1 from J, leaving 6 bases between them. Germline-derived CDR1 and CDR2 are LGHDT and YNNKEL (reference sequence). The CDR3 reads CASTVNTGELFF. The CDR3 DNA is TGTGCCAGTACCGTGAACACCGGGGAGCTGTTTTTT.

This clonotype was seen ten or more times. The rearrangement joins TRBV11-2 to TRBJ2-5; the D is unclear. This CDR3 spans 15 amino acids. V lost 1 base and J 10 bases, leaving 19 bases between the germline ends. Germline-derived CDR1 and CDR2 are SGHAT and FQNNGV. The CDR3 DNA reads TGTGCCAGCAGCTTAGCGGCCTGGATTAGTAGTAGCCAGTACTTC. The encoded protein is CASSLAAWISSSQYF.

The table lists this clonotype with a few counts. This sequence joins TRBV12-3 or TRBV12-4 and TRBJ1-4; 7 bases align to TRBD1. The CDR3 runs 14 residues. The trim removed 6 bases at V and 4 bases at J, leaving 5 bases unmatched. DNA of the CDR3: TGTGCCAGCAGGACAGGGACACTTAATGAAAAACTGTTTTTT. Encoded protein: CASRTGTLNEKLFF.

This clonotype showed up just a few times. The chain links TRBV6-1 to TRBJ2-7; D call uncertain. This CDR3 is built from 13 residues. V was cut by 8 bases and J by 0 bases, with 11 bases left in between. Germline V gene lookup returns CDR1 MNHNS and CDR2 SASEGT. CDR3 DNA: TGTGCCAGCCTCCACTTAGCCTCCTACGAGCAGTACTTC. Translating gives CASLHLASYEQYF.

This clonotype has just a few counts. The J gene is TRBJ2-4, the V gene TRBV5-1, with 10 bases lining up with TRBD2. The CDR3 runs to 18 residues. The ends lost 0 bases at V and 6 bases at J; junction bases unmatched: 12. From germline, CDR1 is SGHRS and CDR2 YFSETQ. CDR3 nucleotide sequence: TGCGCCAGCAGCTTGGCCCCTAGCGGGGGTGCAACACGAAACATTCAGTACTTC. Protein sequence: CASSLAPSGGATRNIQYF.

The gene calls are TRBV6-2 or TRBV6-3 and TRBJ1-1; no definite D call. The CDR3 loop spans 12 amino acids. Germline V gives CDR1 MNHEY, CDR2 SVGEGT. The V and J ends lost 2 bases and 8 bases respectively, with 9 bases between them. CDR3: CASSYPQVEAFF. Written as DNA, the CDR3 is TGTGCCAGCAGTTACCCCCAGGTGGAAGCTTTCTTT.

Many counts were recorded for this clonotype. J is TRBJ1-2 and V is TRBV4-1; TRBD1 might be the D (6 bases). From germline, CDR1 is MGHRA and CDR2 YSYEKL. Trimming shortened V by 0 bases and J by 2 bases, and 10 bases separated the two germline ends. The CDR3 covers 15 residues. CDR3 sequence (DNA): TGCGCCAGCAGCCAAGAGAAGACAGGCAACTATGGCTACACCTTC. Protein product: CASSQEKTGNYGYTF.

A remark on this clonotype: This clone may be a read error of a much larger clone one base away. The CDR3 here is CASSVSGNTGELFF. For the CDR3, the DNA is TGTGCCAGCAGCGTAAGCGGGAACACCGGGGAGCTGTTTTTT. The V call is TRBV7-3, the J call TRBJ2-2, with D possibly matching TRBD2 (5 bases). The V end lost 5 bases, the J end lost 1 base, and 8 bases lay between the germline ends. CDR1 SGHTA and CDR2 FQGTGA come from the germline V gene. CDR3 length equals 14 residues.

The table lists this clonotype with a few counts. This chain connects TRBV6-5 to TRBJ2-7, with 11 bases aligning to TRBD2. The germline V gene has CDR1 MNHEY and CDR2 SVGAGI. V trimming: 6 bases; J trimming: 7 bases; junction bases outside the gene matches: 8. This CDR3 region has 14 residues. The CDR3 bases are TGTGCCAGCAGCCTACTAGCGGGAGATGGGGAGCAGTACTTC. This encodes CASSLLAGDGEQYF.

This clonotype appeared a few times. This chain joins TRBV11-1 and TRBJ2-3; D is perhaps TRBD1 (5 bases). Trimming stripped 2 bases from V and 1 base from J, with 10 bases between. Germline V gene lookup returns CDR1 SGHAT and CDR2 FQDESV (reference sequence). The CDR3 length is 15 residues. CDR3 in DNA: TGTGCCAGCAGCTTATGGCAAGGGGGCACAGATACGCAGTATTTT. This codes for CASSLWQGGTDTQYF.

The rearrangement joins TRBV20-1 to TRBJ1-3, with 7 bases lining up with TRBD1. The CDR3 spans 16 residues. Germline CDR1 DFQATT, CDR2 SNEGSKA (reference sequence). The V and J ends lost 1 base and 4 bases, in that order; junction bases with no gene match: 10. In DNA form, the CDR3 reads TGCAGTGCTAGAGCGTCGAACAGGGGATCCGGAAACACCATATATTTT. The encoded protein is CSARASNRGSGNTIYF.

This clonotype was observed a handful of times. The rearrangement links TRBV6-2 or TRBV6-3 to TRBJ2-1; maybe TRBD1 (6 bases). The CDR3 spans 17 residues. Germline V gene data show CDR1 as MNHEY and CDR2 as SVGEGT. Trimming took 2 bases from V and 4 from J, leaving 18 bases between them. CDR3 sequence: CASSYGRGNERYNEQFF. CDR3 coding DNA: TGTGCCAGCAGTTACGGTAGGGGGAACGAACGATACAATGAGCAGTTCTTC.

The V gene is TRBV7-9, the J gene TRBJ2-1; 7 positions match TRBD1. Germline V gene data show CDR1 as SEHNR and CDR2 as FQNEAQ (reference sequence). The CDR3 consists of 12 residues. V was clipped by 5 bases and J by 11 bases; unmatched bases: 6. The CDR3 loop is CASSGQALKQFF. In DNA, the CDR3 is TGTGCCAGCAGCGGACAGGCCCTAAAGCAGTTCTTC.

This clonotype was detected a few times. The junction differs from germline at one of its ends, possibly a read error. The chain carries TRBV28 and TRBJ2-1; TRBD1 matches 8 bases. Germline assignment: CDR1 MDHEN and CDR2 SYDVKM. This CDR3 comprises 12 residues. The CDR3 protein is CASSLGRGRRSF. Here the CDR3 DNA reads TGTGCCAGCAGTTTAGGCAGGGGGCGGAGGAGCTTC.

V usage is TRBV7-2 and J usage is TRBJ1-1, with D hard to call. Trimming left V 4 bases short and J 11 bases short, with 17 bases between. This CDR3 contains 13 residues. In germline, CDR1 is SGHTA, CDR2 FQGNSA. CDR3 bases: TGTGCCAGCAGCTCAAGACGGGAGGTTGAGGCTTTCTTT. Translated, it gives CASSSRREVEAFF. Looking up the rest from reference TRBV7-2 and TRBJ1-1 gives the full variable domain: GAGVSQSPSNKVTEKGKDVELRCDPISGHTALYWYRQSLGQGLEFLIYFQGNSAPDKSGLPSDRFSAERTGGSVSTLTIQRTQQEDSAVYLCASSSRREVEAFFGQGTRLTVV.

DNA of the CDR3: TGCGCCAGCAGCCCCGGGGGGGGCTCCTACAATGAGCAGTTCTTC. It is translated as CASSPGGGSYNEQFF. The chain employs TRBV5-1 and TRBJ2-1, with 8 bases fitting TRBD2. In germline, CDR1 is SGHRS, CDR2 YFSETQ. The CDR3 runs to 15 residues. V dropped 4 bases and J dropped 0; count of bases not matched to a gene: 3.

The CDR3 region is CASSQDKTGWGYGYTF. CDR3 DNA: TGCGCCAGCAGCCAAGATAAGACAGGGTGGGGCTATGGCTACACCTTC. The chain recombines TRBV4-3 with TRBJ1-2, with 7 bases fitting TRBD1. Trimming at V came to 0 bases and at J to 4 bases, leaving 8 bases not matched to a gene. The germline gives CDR1 LGHNA, CDR2 YSLEER. The CDR3 extends over 16 amino acids.

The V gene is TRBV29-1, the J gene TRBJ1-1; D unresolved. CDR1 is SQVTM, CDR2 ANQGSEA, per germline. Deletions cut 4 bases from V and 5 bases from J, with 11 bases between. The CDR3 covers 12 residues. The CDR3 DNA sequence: TGCAGCGTTGTATTAAGTGGGACTGAAGCTTTCTTT. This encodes CSVVLSGTEAFF.

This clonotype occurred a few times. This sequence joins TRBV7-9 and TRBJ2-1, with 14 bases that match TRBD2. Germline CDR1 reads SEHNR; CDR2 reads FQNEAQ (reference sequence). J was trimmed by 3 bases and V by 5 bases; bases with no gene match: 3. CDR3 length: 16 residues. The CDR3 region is CASSGGLAGVYNEQFF. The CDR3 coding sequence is TGTGCCAGCAGCGGGGGACTAGCGGGGGTCTACAATGAGCAGTTCTTC.

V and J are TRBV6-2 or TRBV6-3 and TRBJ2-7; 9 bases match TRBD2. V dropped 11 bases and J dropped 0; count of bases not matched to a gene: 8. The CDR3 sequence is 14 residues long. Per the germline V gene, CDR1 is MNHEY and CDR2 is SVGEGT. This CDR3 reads CAGSGGLSSYEQYF. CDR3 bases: TGTGCCGGTAGCGGGGGCCTAAGCTCCTACGAGCAGTACTTC.

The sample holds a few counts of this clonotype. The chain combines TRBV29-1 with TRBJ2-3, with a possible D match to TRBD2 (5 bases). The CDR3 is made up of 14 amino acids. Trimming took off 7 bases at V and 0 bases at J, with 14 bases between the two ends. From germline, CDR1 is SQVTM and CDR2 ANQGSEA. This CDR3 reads CSARDGGSTDTQYF. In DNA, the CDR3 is TGCAGCGCTCGAGACGGCGGGAGCACAGATACGCAGTATTTT.

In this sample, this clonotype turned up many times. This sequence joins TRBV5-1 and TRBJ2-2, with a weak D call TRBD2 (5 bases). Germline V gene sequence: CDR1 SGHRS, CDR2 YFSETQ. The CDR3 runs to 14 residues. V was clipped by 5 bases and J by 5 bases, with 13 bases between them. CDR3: CASRNARGTGELFF. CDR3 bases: TGCGCCAGCAGAAATGCCCGGGGTACCGGGGAGCTGTTTTTT.

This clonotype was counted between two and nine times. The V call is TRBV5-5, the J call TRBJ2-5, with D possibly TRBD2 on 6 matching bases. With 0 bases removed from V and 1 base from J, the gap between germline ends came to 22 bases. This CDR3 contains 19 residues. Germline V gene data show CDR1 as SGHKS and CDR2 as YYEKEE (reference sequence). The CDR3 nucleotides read TGTGCCAGCAGCTTGGCCTGGTCCGGTGGGGGAGGTACCCAAGAGACCCAGTACTTC. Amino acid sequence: CASSLAWSGGGGTQETQYF.

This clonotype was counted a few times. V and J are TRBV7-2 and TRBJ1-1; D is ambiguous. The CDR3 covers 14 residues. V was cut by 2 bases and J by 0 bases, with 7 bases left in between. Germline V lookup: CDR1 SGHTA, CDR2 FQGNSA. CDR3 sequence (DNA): TGTGCCAGCAGCTTATGGAGCTTGAACACTGAAGCTTTCTTT. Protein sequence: CASSLWSLNTEAFF. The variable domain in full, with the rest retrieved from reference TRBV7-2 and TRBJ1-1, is GAGVSQSPSNKVTEKGKDVELRCDPISGHTALYWYRQSLGQGLEFLIYFQGNSAPDKSGLPSDRFSAERTGGSVSTLTIQRTQQEDSAVYLCASSLWSLNTEAFFGQGTRLTVV.